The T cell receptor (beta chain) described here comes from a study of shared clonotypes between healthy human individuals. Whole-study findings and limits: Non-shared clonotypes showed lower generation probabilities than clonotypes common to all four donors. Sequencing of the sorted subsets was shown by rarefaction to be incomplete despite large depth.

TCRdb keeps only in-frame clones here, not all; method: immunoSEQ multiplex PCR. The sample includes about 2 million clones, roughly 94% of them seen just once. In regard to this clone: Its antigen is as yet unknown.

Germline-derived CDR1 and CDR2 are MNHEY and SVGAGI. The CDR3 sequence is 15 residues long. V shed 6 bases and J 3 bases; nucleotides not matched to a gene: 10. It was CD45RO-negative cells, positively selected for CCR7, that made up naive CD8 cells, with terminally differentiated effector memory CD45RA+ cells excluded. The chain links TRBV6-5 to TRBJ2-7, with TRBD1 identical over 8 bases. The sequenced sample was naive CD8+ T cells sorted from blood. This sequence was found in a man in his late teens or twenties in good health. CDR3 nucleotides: TGTGCCAGCAGAGGTACCGGGACAGGAGACTACGAGCAGTACTTC. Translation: CASRGTGTGDYEQYF.